The 21 T cell receptor beta chains in this list originate from one sample, sequenced in a study of blood T cell repertoires in COVID-19. This table comes from immunoSEQ multiplex PCR, and its TCRdb copy is limited to in-frame clones, with some not included. The sample includes about 39,000 clones, just over 90% of them seen just once. Sequencing was carried out using peripheral blood. The receptors derive from a man aged 50-59 years with active COVID-19.

V is TRBV6-1 and J is TRBJ1-6; D uncertain. This CDR3 spans 12 amino acids. Trimming left V 0 bases short and J 13 bases short, with 7 bases between. Germline V CDR1 and CDR2: MNHNS, SASEGT. CDR3 nucleotide sequence: TGTGCCAGCAGTGAAGCGGCCCCCCCCCTCCACTTT. Amino acid sequence: CASSEAAPPLHF.

The chain couples TRBV30 to TRBJ1-6, with TRBD1 matching over 7 bases. V lost 0 bases to trimming and J lost 10 bases; unmatched junction nucleotides: 9. Germline V CDR1 and CDR2: GTSNPN, SVGIG (reference sequence). The CDR3 covers 15 residues. CDR3 loop: CAWSVSTGESSPLHF. The CDR3, as DNA: TGTGCCTGGAGTGTATCTACAGGGGAAAGCTCACCCCTCCACTTT.

The genes are TRBV6-5 and TRBJ1-2; TRBD1 agrees at 9 bases. The ends lost 4 bases at V and 8 bases at J; junction bases unmatched: 5. The germline gives CDR1 MNHEY, CDR2 SVGAGI. The CDR3 contains 13 residues. Written as DNA, the CDR3 is TGTGCCAGCAGTTCCCGGACAGGGGTCGGCTACACCTTC. Residues: CASSSRTGVGYTF.

This sequence joins TRBV25-1 and TRBJ1-3; D unclear. Trimming took 1 base from V and 0 from J, leaving 13 bases between them. The germline V gene encodes CDR1 MGHDK and CDR2 SYGVNS. The CDR3 sequence is 17 residues long. CDR3 in amino acids: CASSESGGLLSGNTIYF. CDR3 nucleotide sequence: TGTGCCAGCAGTGAATCGGGCGGGCTACTCTCTGGAAACACCATATATTTT.

The chain combines TRBV6-2 or TRBV6-3 with TRBJ2-1, with 7 bases lining up with TRBD2. V lost 0 bases and J lost 9; bases outside the gene matches: 5. Germline assignment: CDR1 MNHEY and CDR2 SVGEGT. The length of the CDR3 is 14 residues. CDR3 nucleotide sequence: TGTGCCAGCAGTTACTCGGGCGGGAGTGTTGAGCAGTTCTTC. As protein: CASSYSGGSVEQFF.

V usage is TRBV6-1 and J usage is TRBJ2-5, with 12 bases matching TRBD2. Near its end, the DNA agrees better with TRBJ2-7, so the J call may be wrong. CDR1 MNHNS and CDR2 SASEGT come from the germline V gene. The CDR3 runs to 15 residues. The CDR3 is CASSEGLAGAYEQYF. CDR3 DNA sequence: TGTGCCAGCAGTGAAGGACTAGCGGGAGCCTACGAGCAGTACTTC.

The rearrangement links TRBV19 to TRBJ1-2; tentatively, D is TRBD1 (6 bases). V lost 5 bases and J 3 bases, leaving 13 bases between the germline ends. There are 14 residues in the CDR3. CDR1 and CDR2 from the germline V gene are LNHDA and SQIVND (reference sequence). Here the CDR3 DNA reads TGTGCCAGTAGTCCGCAGGACAGCTACTATGGCTACACCTTC. Protein: CASSPQDSYYGYTF.

J is TRBJ2-2 and V is TRBV19; 7 bases align to TRBD2. Germline assignment: CDR1 LNHDA and CDR2 SQIVND (reference sequence). V lost 6 bases to trimming and J lost 3 bases; unmatched junction nucleotides: 7. This CDR3 has 15 amino acids. The CDR3 reads CASRTSAQYTGELFF. The CDR3 DNA is TGTGCCAGTAGAACTAGCGCCCAGTACACCGGGGAGCTGTTTTTT. The complete variable domain, with remaining parts taken from reference TRBV19 and TRBJ2-2, reads DGGITQSPKYLFRKEGQNVTLSCEQNLNHDAMYWYRQDPGQGLRLIYYSQIVNDFQKGDIAEGYSVSREKKESFPLTVTSAQKNPTAFYLCASRTSAQYTGELFFGEGSRLTVL.

The J gene is TRBJ1-1, the V gene TRBV9; no firm D call. This CDR3 is 12 amino acids long. In germline, CDR1 is SGDLS, CDR2 YYNGEE. Trimming removed 4 bases at V and 1 base at J, with 5 bases between. The CDR3 sequence: CASSRSNTEAFF. CDR3 nucleotide sequence: TGTGCCAGCAGCCGGTCGAACACTGAAGCTTTCTTT.

This chain links TRBV5-1 with TRBJ1-1; 7 bases are a match to TRBD1. The V and J ends lost 3 bases and 8 bases, in that order; junction bases with no gene match: 10. The CDR3 loop spans 14 amino acids. Germline V lookup: CDR1 SGHRS, CDR2 YFSETQ. In DNA form, the CDR3 reads TGCGCCAGCAGCTCCGACGACAGGGTCGGGGAAGCTTTCTTT. Translation: CASSSDDRVGEAFF. The complete variable domain, with remaining parts taken from reference TRBV5-1 and TRBJ1-1, reads KAGVTQTPRYLIKTRGQQVTLSCSPISGHRSVSWYQQTPGQGLQFLFEYFSETQRNKGNFPGRFSGRQFSNSRSEMNVSTLELGDSALYLCASSSDDRVGEAFFGQGTRLTVV.

The CDR3 coding sequence is TGTGCCAGCAGTTCTAGCGGGGGCGAGCAGTACTTC. Encoded protein: CASSSSGGEQYF. The chain couples TRBV12-3 or TRBV12-4 to TRBJ2-7, with 10 bases matching TRBD2. The V gene end was trimmed by 4 bases and the J gene end by 6 bases; junction bases not matched to a gene: 0. The CDR3 totals 12 residues.

This chain uses TRBV29-1 with TRBJ2-1; D possibly corresponds to TRBD1 (5 bases). The CDR3 contains 13 residues. Germline V gene sequence: CDR1 SQVTM, CDR2 ANQGSEA. The V end lost 5 bases, the J end lost 6 bases, and 14 bases lay between the germline ends. Here the CDR3 reads CSVPRQGGNEQFF. The CDR3 region has the DNA TGCAGCGTTCCAAGGCAGGGCGGCAATGAGCAGTTCTTC.

This clone was seen a few times. The chain recombines TRBV5-1 with TRBJ2-1; 10 bases are a match to TRBD2. V lost 4 bases and J lost 1; bases outside the gene matches: 11. This CDR3 spans 18 amino acids. Germline-derived CDR1 and CDR2 are SGHRS and YFSETQ. CDR3 in amino acids: CASSLTKDSGGSYNEQFF. In DNA, the CDR3 is TGCGCCAGCAGCCTCACCAAAGATAGCGGGGGGTCCTACAATGAGCAGTTCTTC.

This sequence joins TRBV5-6 and TRBJ2-5, with D perhaps TRBD1 (5 bases). CDR1 is SGHDT, CDR2 YYEEEE, per germline. V was shortened by 7 bases and J by 2 bases, with 9 bases between the two germline ends. CDR3 size: 12 residues. This chain's CDR3 is CASGAAQETQYF. The CDR3 region has the DNA TGTGCCAGCGGGGCAGCACAAGAGACCCAGTACTTC.

J is TRBJ1-1 and V is TRBV6-2 or TRBV6-3; D remains unclear. The CDR3 length is 11 residues. Germline V gives CDR1 MNHEY, CDR2 SVGEGT. Trimming took off 5 bases at V and 7 bases at J, with 8 bases between the two ends. This CDR3 reads CASSKYSEAFF. The DNA of the CDR3 is TGTGCCAGCAGTAAATACAGTGAAGCTTTCTTT.

The chain carries TRBV27 and TRBJ1-2, with a possible D match to TRBD1 (6 bases). The CDR3 covers 14 residues. Trimming took off 7 bases at V and 4 bases at J, with 16 bases between the two ends. From germline, CDR1 is MNHEY and CDR2 SMNVEV (reference sequence). The CDR3 sequence is CASTSGDRSYGYTF. CDR3 nucleotides: TGTGCCAGCACCTCAGGGGATAGATCCTATGGCTACACCTTC.

The rearrangement joins TRBV9 to TRBJ2-3, with 8 positions matching TRBD1. Germline CDR1 SGDLS, CDR2 YYNGEE. With V trimmed by 0 bases and J by 2 bases, 8 bases remained unmatched. The CDR3 totals 17 residues. The CDR3 is CASSVDGRGRVTDTQYF. The CDR3 DNA reads as TGTGCCAGCAGCGTAGACGGCAGGGGGCGCGTCACAGATACGCAGTATTTT.

This chain joins TRBV4-2 and TRBJ1-2; 7 nucleotides match TRBD1. Trimming at V came to 1 base and at J to 4 bases, leaving 12 bases not matched to a gene. The length of the CDR3 is 17 residues. CDR1 is LGHNA, CDR2 YNFKEQ, per germline. CDR3 DNA sequence: TGTGCCAGCAGCCAAGTAACAGGGGCCTTTGTAGGCTATGGCTACACCTTC. Its protein is CASSQVTGAFVGYGYTF.

The chain recombines TRBV12-3 or TRBV12-4 with TRBJ2-7; D perhaps matches TRBD2 (6 bases). The V and J ends lost 6 bases and 7 bases respectively, with 16 bases between them. The CDR3 runs to 13 residues. The CDR3: CASRWEAHGEQYF. The CDR3 bases are TGTGCCAGCAGGTGGGAGGCTCACGGGGAGCAGTACTTC.

J is TRBJ1-1 and V is TRBV18; D is perhaps TRBD1 (5 bases). Germline V gene data show CDR1 as KGHSH and CDR2 as LQKENI. The V gene lost 5 bases and the J gene lost 1 base, with 11 bases spanning the gap. CDR3 length: 14 amino acids. CDR3 region: CASSSTAGNTEAFF. DNA of the CDR3: TGTGCCAGCTCATCGACAGCAGGGAACACTGAAGCTTTCTTT.

The rearrangement links TRBV23-1 to TRBJ1-6, with 7 bases identical to TRBD1. TRBV23-1 is identified as an open reading frame with a role that is uncertain. V gave up 4 bases and J gave up 11 bases; unmatched junction bases: 5. The CDR3 sequence is 13 residues long. As DNA, the CDR3 is TGCGCCAGCAGTCTCGACAGGGTACCACCCCTCCACTTT. Its protein is CASSLDRVPPLHF.